The 6 T cell receptor beta chains in this list originate from one sample, sequenced in a study of spatial heterogeneity in lung cancer. The time point: sample taken at primary tumor resection. The authors sequenced whole RNA from tumor, nontumor lung or frozen PBMC without sorting. Using its own MiXCR run on the 5' RACE reads, TCRdb lists one record per CDR3 protein. The sample lists around 30,000 distinct CDR3 sequences; roughly 8.4% were seen once. Sequenced here: PBMCs, sampled at surgery. The origin of the receptors is a female donor with early-stage non-small cell lung cancer.

This clonotype was seen ten or more times. The chain is built from TRBV25-1 and TRBJ2-1, with 9 bases matching TRBD2. CDR1 MGHDK and CDR2 SYGVNS come from the germline V gene. CDR3 size: 18 residues. Trimming removed 1 base from V and 4 bases from J; junction bases left unmatched: 11. Written as DNA, the CDR3 is TGTGCCAGCAGTGAATTTAGGCTAGCGGGAATAGGATACAATGAGCAGTTCTTC. It specifies CASSEFRLAGIGYNEQFF.

This clonotype was detected a few times. The chain links TRBV11-3 to TRBJ2-1; D gene unclear. V lost 0 bases and J lost 6, with 0 bases in between. There are 11 residues in the CDR3. Germline V lookup: CDR1 SGHNT, CDR2 YENEEA. The CDR3 DNA reads TGTGCCAGCAGCTTAGACAATGAGCAGTTCTTC. Amino acids: CASSLDNEQFF.

The genes are TRBV7-8 and TRBJ1-3; 8 positions match TRBD1. Germline CDR1 SGHVS, CDR2 FQNEAQ. J lost 3 bases, V lost 6 bases, and 7 bases had no gene match. This CDR3 contains 15 residues. The chain's CDR3 is CASSFQGARGNTIYF. Written as DNA, the CDR3 is TGTGCCAGCAGTTTTCAGGGGGCGCGTGGAAACACCATATATTTT.

The rearrangement links TRBV28 to TRBJ2-7; D is perhaps TRBD2 (5 bases). Germline V gene sequence: CDR1 MDHEN, CDR2 SYDVKM. The V and J ends lost 5 bases and 4 bases respectively, with 18 bases between them. This CDR3 region has 15 residues. Here the CDR3 DNA reads TGTGCCAGCAGTCCTCCGGGAAGGTTGACATACGAGCAGTACGTC. Encoded protein: CASSPPGRLTYEQYV.

This clonotype was found many times. V is TRBV12-3 or TRBV12-4 and J is TRBJ1-1; 7 bases fit TRBD1. With V trimmed by 5 bases and J by 7 bases, 10 bases remained unmatched. This CDR3 has 14 residues. As DNA, the CDR3 is TGTGCCAGCAGTAGTGGGGACAGCCACCTTGAAGCTTTCTTT. Its protein product is CASSSGDSHLEAFF.

This clonotype was observed at least ten times. The V call is TRBV18, the J call TRBJ1-5; D possibly corresponds to TRBD1 (5 bases). The CDR3 is made up of 15 amino acids. CDR1 KGHSH and CDR2 LQKENI come from the germline V gene. With 0 bases removed from V and 7 bases from J, the gap between germline ends came to 13 bases. Written as DNA, the CDR3 is TGTGCCAGCTCACCACCTGGGAGGGGCCGCCAGCCCCAGCATTTT. Encoded protein: CASSPPGRGRQPQHF. Combining the CDR3 with reference TRBV18 and TRBJ1-5 gives the whole variable domain NAGVMQNPRHLVRRRGQEARLRCSPMKGHSHVYWYRQLPEEGLKFMVYLQKENIIDESGMPKERFSAEFPKEGPSILRIQQVVRGDSAAYFCASSPPGRGRQPQHFGDGTRLSIL.